Shown below are 30 T cell receptor beta chains from a single sample sequenced in a study of shared clonotypes between healthy human individuals. Measured with immunoSEQ multiplex PCR; TCRdb has only the in-frame clones, and not every one. The sample shows about 2 million clones, roughly 94% of them seen only once. The source material was naive CD4+ T cells sorted from blood. Subset: CD45RA+ positively selected. Receptors originate from a man aged 18 to 29 in good health.

The chain combines TRBV30 with TRBJ1-6, with 7 nucleotides matching TRBD1. V lost 4 bases to trimming and J lost 0 bases; unmatched junction nucleotides: 3. This CDR3 region has 15 residues. CDR1 is GTSNPN, CDR2 SVGIG, per germline (reference sequence). In DNA form, the CDR3 reads TGTGCCTGGATGGGACAGATCTCCTATAATTCACCCCTCCACTTT. It translates to CAWMGQISYNSPLHF.

This clone was observed a single time. This chain uses TRBV19 with TRBJ2-3, with 10 nucleotides matching TRBD2. Germline CDR1 is LNHDA and CDR2 is SQIVND (reference sequence). Trimming at V came to 6 bases and at J to 9 bases, leaving 9 bases not matched to a gene. The CDR3 has 14 amino acids. The CDR3 is CASSEIAGGWTQYF. The CDR3 bases are TGTGCCAGTAGCGAAATAGCGGGGGGATGGACGCAGTATTTT.

The sample holds one count of this clone. The chain combines TRBV10-3 with TRBJ1-1; no firm D call. V lost 4 bases and J 7 bases, leaving 13 bases between the germline ends. This CDR3 has 13 amino acids. CDR1 and CDR2 from the germline V gene are ENHRY and SYGVKD. The CDR3 loop reads CAISGAEKDEAFF. In DNA form, the CDR3 reads TGTGCCATCAGTGGGGCAGAAAAGGATGAAGCTTTCTTT.

This clone occurred once. This same CDR3 is encoded by further DNA sequences in the sample. The CDR3 nucleotides are TGTGCCAGTTCGGGACACCGGAACACTGAAGCTTTCTTT. It yields the protein CASSGHRNTEAFF. The chain carries TRBV2 and TRBJ1-1; D perhaps matches TRBD1 (6 bases). Germline lookup yields CDR1 SNHLY and CDR2 FYNNEI. This CDR3 is built from 13 residues. Trimming stripped 9 bases from V and 1 base from J, with 12 bases between.

This clone was detected once. Other DNA sequences in the sample encode the same CDR3. The V and J genes are TRBV18 and TRBJ2-7, with unresolved D. Germline V gives CDR1 KGHSH, CDR2 LQKENI. This CDR3 has 13 residues. V lost 0 bases, J lost 3 bases, and 6 bases lay in between. The CDR3 sequence is CASSPPGLYEQYF. For the CDR3, the DNA is TGTGCCAGCTCACCACCCGGCCTCTACGAGCAGTACTTC.

The chain uses TRBV2 and TRBJ1-2; the D is unclear. V shed 4 bases and J shed 14 bases, with 17 bases lying between them. There are 12 residues in the CDR3. CDR1 and CDR2 (germline): SNHLY, FYNNEI. For the CDR3, the DNA is TGTGCCAGCAGTGGAGATGCGAAAGACGGGACCTTC. It yields the protein CASSGDAKDGTF.

The DNA for the CDR3 is TGTGCCAGCAGCTTATTGGTGACTAGCGCCTCTAGCACAGATACGCAGTATTTT. Translating it yields CASSLLVTSASSTDTQYF. The rearrangement uses TRBV5-4 and TRBJ2-3; 8 positions agree with TRBD2. Per the germline V gene, CDR1 is SGHNT and CDR2 is YYREEE (reference sequence). The V and J ends lost 2 bases and 0 bases, in that order; junction bases with no gene match: 11. The CDR3 covers 18 residues.

The chain carries TRBV6-5 and TRBJ2-5; 12 bases align to TRBD2. V shed 6 bases, J shed 5 bases, and the junction held 7 bases outside the gene matches. Germline CDR1 reads MNHEY; CDR2 reads SVGAGI. This CDR3 is 15 amino acids long. The DNA of the CDR3 is TGTGCCAGCAGACTTACTAGCGGGAGGTTGGAGACCCAGTACTTC. This gives the protein CASRLTSGRLETQYF.

This clone has more than one count but fewer than ten. This chain connects TRBV28 to TRBJ1-6; D ambiguous. The CDR3 is 11 residues long. Germline V gene data show CDR1 as MDHEN and CDR2 as SYDVKM. The V and J ends lost 5 bases and 10 bases respectively, with 6 bases between them. In nucleotides, the CDR3 is TGTGCCAGCAGTCATGCCTCACCCCTCCACTTT. Protein sequence: CASSHASPLHF.

This chain uses TRBV30 with TRBJ2-7; maybe TRBD2 (7 bases). CDR1 is GTSNPN and CDR2 is SVGIG in the germline V gene (reference sequence). This CDR3 is built from 11 residues. The V end lost 2 bases, the J end lost 6 bases, and 8 bases lay between the germline ends. CDR3 nucleotide sequence: TGTGCCTGGAGTAGGGGGGGCGAGCAGTACTTC. Translated: CAWSRGGEQYF.

The chain carries TRBV2 and TRBJ1-2; no reliable D call. Germline values: CDR1 SNHLY, CDR2 FYNNEI. V gave up 4 bases and J gave up 5 bases, with 14 bases separating them. CDR3 length: 14 amino acids. As DNA, the CDR3 is TGTGCCAGCAGTGGAGACATAGGACTATATGGCTACACCTTC. This sequence encodes CASSGDIGLYGYTF.

The CDR3 region has the DNA TGTGCCAGCAGTGTATCCCCCGGGTCTGGCTACACCTTC. Amino acids: CASSVSPGSGYTF. V is TRBV2 and J is TRBJ1-2; D remains unclear. The germline CDR1 and CDR2 sequences are SNHLY and FYNNEI. The CDR3 spans 13 residues. V shed 4 bases and J shed 7 bases, with 13 bases lying between them.

The chain carries TRBV19 and TRBJ2-1, with 9 bases that match TRBD1. The germline V gene has CDR1 LNHDA and CDR2 SQIVND (reference sequence). V trimming: 7 bases; J trimming: 11 bases; junction bases outside the gene matches: 6. This CDR3 is built from 12 residues. CDR3 sequence reads: CASTPGQGQQFF. The CDR3 bases are TGTGCCAGTACCCCCGGACAGGGGCAGCAGTTCTTC.

With regard to this clone: The identical CDR3 is also encoded by other nucleotide sequences in the sample. V gene TRBV5-1 combines with J gene TRBJ1-3; no definite D call. Germline V gene lookup returns CDR1 SGHRS and CDR2 YFSETQ. Trimming pared 5 bases from V and 1 base from J, leaving 7 bases between. The CDR3 covers 13 residues. The CDR3 region has the DNA TGCGCCAGCAGGCTTGGGTCTGGAAACACCATATATTTT. It yields the protein CASRLGSGNTIYF.

This chain uses TRBV30 with TRBJ2-1, with TRBD2 as a possible D gene (5 bases). The CDR3 is 13 residues long. Germline V lookup: CDR1 GTSNPN, CDR2 SVGIG (reference sequence). The germline V and J ends were trimmed by 6 bases and 2 bases, with 11 bases remaining between them. CDR3 coding DNA: TGTGCCTGTTCTAAGGGAGCCTACAATGAGCAGTTCTTC. This translates into CACSKGAYNEQFF.

As concerns this clone: The sample contains more than one DNA sequence encoding this CDR3. V and J are TRBV27 and TRBJ2-2; D call uncertain. Germline CDR1 MNHEY, CDR2 SMNVEV (reference sequence). The CDR3 has 12 amino acids. Trimming stripped 2 bases from V and 5 bases from J, with 3 bases between. The DNA of the CDR3 is TGTGCCAGCAGTTTAGGAACCGGGGAGCTGTTTTTT. Its translation is CASSLGTGELFF.

With regard to this clone: Other DNA sequences within the sample encode an identical CDR3. The chain uses TRBV19 and TRBJ2-3, with TRBD1 matching 10 bases. The V segment lost 2 bases and the J segment 3 bases; nucleotides outside the gene matches: 5. Looked up from germline, CDR1 is LNHDA and CDR2 is SQIVND (reference sequence). CDR3 size: 16 residues. The CDR3 loop is CASSISRDRGTDTQYF. The DNA for the CDR3 is TGTGCCAGTAGTATATCACGGGACAGGGGTACAGATACGCAGTATTTT.

The genes are TRBV7-2 and TRBJ1-6; 7 nucleotides line up with TRBD1. J was trimmed by 7 bases and V by 0 bases; bases with no gene match: 18. CDR1 is SGHTA and CDR2 is FQGNSA in the germline V gene. CDR3 length equals 20 residues. The CDR3 nucleotides are TGTGCCAGCAGCTTAGCCTCCCGTTACAGGGGAATGGTCTGGAATTCACCCCTCCACTTT. Translation gives CASSLASRYRGMVWNSPLHF.

This rearrangement joins TRBV9 to TRBJ2-7, with D perhaps TRBD1 (6 bases). The CDR3 totals 15 residues. Looked up from germline, CDR1 is SGDLS and CDR2 is YYNGEE. Between the trimmed V and J ends, which lost 3 bases and 2 bases, there was a span of 15 bases. The CDR3, as DNA: TGTGCCAGCAGCGGAGCCGGGACACGACCCTACGAGCAGTACTTC. This translates into CASSGAGTRPYEQYF.

This chain joins TRBV29-1 and TRBJ1-1, with D uncertain. This CDR3 region has 13 residues. Germline V gives CDR1 SQVTM, CDR2 ANQGSEA. The V end was cut by 4 bases, the J end by 5 bases, with 14 bases between. CDR3 loop: CSVGSASGTEAFF. The CDR3 region has the DNA TGCAGCGTTGGGTCGGCGAGTGGTACTGAAGCTTTCTTT.

The chain uses TRBV11-2 and TRBJ2-3; weak D call: TRBD1 (5 bases). V gave up 3 bases and J gave up 3 bases, with 7 bases separating them. The CDR3 runs to 13 residues. Germline V gives CDR1 SGHAT, CDR2 FQNNGV. The CDR3 coding sequence is TGTGCCAGCAGCTTCTCAGGGACAGATACGCAGTATTTT. Translating it yields CASSFSGTDTQYF.

This clone has a single count. The same CDR3 can be traced to other DNA sequences in this sample. The chain has TRBV19 and TRBJ1-5; D gene unclear. In germline, CDR1 is LNHDA, CDR2 SQIVND (reference sequence). V lost 2 bases and J 1 base, leaving 3 bases between the germline ends. There are 13 residues in the CDR3. This CDR3 is CASSIWSNQPQHF. The DNA for the CDR3 is TGTGCCAGTAGTATATGGAGCAATCAGCCCCAGCATTTT.

This clone occurred once. This sequence joins TRBV11-3 and TRBJ2-5, with no clear D. CDR3 length equals 15 residues. Trimming cost V 1 base and J 2 bases, with 11 bases left between them. CDR1 is SGHNT, CDR2 YENEEA, per germline. CDR3 coding DNA: TGTGCCAGCAGCTTAGGGGTAAAGAAACAAGAGACCCAGTACTTC. As protein: CASSLGVKKQETQYF.

The CDR3 reads CASSLQGATNEKLFF. The CDR3 DNA follows: TGTGCCAGTAGTCTCCAGGGGGCAACTAATGAAAAACTGTTTTTT. This chain links TRBV19 with TRBJ1-4; 7 bases map to TRBD1. This CDR3 is 15 amino acids long. After removal of 5 bases from V and 0 bases from J, the junction contained 3 bases not matched to a gene. CDR1 and CDR2 (germline): LNHDA, SQIVND (reference sequence).

In regard to this clone: Given a much more abundant clone one base away, this may be a read error. V gene TRBV11-2 combines with J gene TRBJ2-5, with D uncertain. The germline V gene encodes CDR1 SGHAT and CDR2 FQNNGV. Trimming took off 2 bases at V and 5 bases at J, with 3 bases between the two ends. This CDR3 is built from 11 residues. The CDR3 DNA reads TGTGCCAGCAGCTTATGGGAGACCCAGTACTTC. Translation gives CASSLWETQYF.

The chain joins TRBV30 to TRBJ2-7, with 7 bases lining up with TRBD2. Looked up from germline, CDR1 is GTSNPN and CDR2 is SVGIG (reference sequence). V was clipped by 0 bases and J by 6 bases; unmatched bases: 11. This CDR3 is 15 amino acids long. This chain's CDR3 is CAWSVLWGEGSEQYF. CDR3 in DNA: TGTGCCTGGAGTGTACTTTGGGGGGAGGGAAGCGAGCAGTACTTC.

A remark on this clone: The sample has other DNA sequences that encode this CDR3 too. This chain uses TRBV28 with TRBJ2-7; 7 bases align to TRBD1. The V gene's germline CDR1 is MDHEN and CDR2 SYDVKM. The junction had 5 bases not matched to a gene; V was cut back by 8 bases and J by 4 bases. The CDR3 length is 12 residues. The CDR3 protein is CASSRGPYEQYF. The CDR3 DNA reads as TGTGCCAGCTCAAGGGGGCCGTACGAGCAGTACTTC.

This chain joins TRBV10-3 and TRBJ2-7; 9 bases match TRBD2. The CDR3 runs 15 residues. Germline values: CDR1 ENHRY, CDR2 SYGVKD. The V segment lost 3 bases and the J segment 0 bases; nucleotides outside the gene matches: 3. The CDR3 nucleotides read TGTGCCATCAGTGAACAGCGGGGGGACTCCTACGAGCAGTACTTC. Translation gives CAISEQRGDSYEQYF.

The genes are TRBV29-1 and TRBJ2-5, with no clear D. The V gene lost 4 bases and the J gene lost 2 bases, with 14 bases spanning the gap. The germline V gene has CDR1 SQVTM and CDR2 ANQGSEA. The CDR3 contains 14 residues. The CDR3 DNA reads TGCAGCGTTGGTTTCAGAGTGAGTCAAGAGACCCAGTACTTC. Encoded protein: CSVGFRVSQETQYF.

The rearrangement links TRBV9 to TRBJ2-7, with D unresolved. V gave up 4 bases and J gave up 1 base, with 12 bases separating them. The CDR3 runs 14 residues. CDR1 and CDR2 from the germline V gene are SGDLS and YYNGEE. CDR3 DNA: TGTGCCAGCAGCTCCTCCCGACGGTCCTACGAGCAGTACTTC. This sequence encodes CASSSSRRSYEQYF.